Listed below are T cell receptor beta chains from one sample, sequenced in a study of CD8+ T cells in alopecia areata. Sequenced by immunoSEQ multiplex PCR; TCRdb stores in-frame clones only, minus some. The repertoire consists of around 190,000 clones, with around 60% occurring once and the leading ten covering roughly 1.3%. The sequencing used CD4+ T cells sorted from blood, collected between weeks 49 and 50, from a patient treated with tofacitinib. The receptors here all came from a human donor with alopecia areata. Both conserved end residues are part of each CDR3. The D gene is left open where the match is weak. Clone size is given for some rows only: seen once, a few or many times, or a class if the clone is expanded.

j_call v_call d_call clone_size cdr3_aa cdr3_nt
TRBJ1-5 TRBV5-6 NA once CASSPGPAVRQPQHF TGTGCCAGCAGCCCGGGACCGGCTGTACGTCAGCCCCAGCATTTT
TRBJ1-5 TRBV6-5 NA NA CASQTVNQPQHF TGTGCCAGCCAGACGGTTAATCAGCCCCAGCATTTT
TRBJ2-1 TRBV29-1 NA few CSVSVNEQFF TGCAGCGTTTCTGTAAATGAGCAGTTCTTC
TRBJ1-1 TRBV4-1 TRBD1 NA CASSHAGGPAFF TGCGCCAGCAGCCATGCAGGGGGCCCAGCTTTCTTT
TRBJ2-2 TRBV7-8 NA NA CASSFNTNTGELFF TGTGCCAGCAGCTTTAACACGAACACCGGGGAGCTGTTTTTT
TRBJ2-3 TRBV4-2 NA NA CASSQTAGNPSTVTQYF TGTGCCAGCAGCCAAACTGCGGGTAACCCTAGCACAGTTACGCAGTATTTT
TRBJ1-6 TRBV7-3 NA NA CASSWNQNSPLHF TGTGCCAGCAGCTGGAACCAAAATTCACCCCTCCACTTT
TRBJ2-1 TRBV29-1 TRBD2 NA CSVKPLAGIYNEQFF TGCAGCGTTAAACCACTAGCGGGGATTTACAATGAGCAGTTCTTC
TRBJ1-4 TRBV4-3 TRBD1 NA CASSRQGREKLFF TGCGCCAGCAGCCGACAGGGCCGTGAAAAACTGTTTTTT
TRBJ1-2 TRBV19 NA few CASSVNSQVNYGYTF TGTGCCAGTAGTGTTAATTCACAGGTTAACTATGGCTACACCTTC
TRBJ1-2 TRBV7-2 NA few CASSLVNQNYGYTF TGTGCCAGCAGCTTAGTGAATCAAAACTATGGCTACACCTTC
TRBJ1-6 TRBV9 NA few CASSGGGYNSPLHF TGTGCCAGCAGCGGCGGCGGGTATAATTCACCCCTCCACTTT
TRBJ1-5 TRBV29-1 NA NA CSVSGSTNQPQHF TGCAGCGTATCGGGATCCACCAATCAGCCCCAGCATTTT
TRBJ2-6 TRBV5-1 NA NA CASSLTLTATGANVLTF TGCGCCAGCAGCCTGACTCTAACAGCTACTGGGGCCAACGTCCTGACTTTC
TRBJ1-6 TRBV5-6 NA NA CASSLDRRNYSPLHF TGTGCCAGCAGCTTGGATCGGAGGAATTATTCACCCCTCCACTTT
TRBJ1-1 TRBV15 NA NA CATSRDYRYTEAFF TGTGCCACCAGCAGAGATTACAGGTACACTGAAGCTTTCTTT
TRBJ2-7 TRBV30 NA few CAWSVLDTPYEQYF TGTGCCTGGAGTGTCCTGGACACTCCCTACGAGCAGTACTTC
TRBJ2-3 TRBV30 NA NA CAWSVTYYTQYF TGTGCCTGGAGTGTGACTTACTATACGCAGTATTTT
TRBJ1-2 TRBV30 NA NA CAWSVAGFYGYTF TGTGCCTGGAGTGTAGCGGGGTTCTATGGCTACACCTTC
TRBJ2-7 TRBV4-2 NA few CASSQDLAVDTYEQYF TGTGCCAGCAGCCAAGATCTGGCAGTGGACACCTACGAGCAGTACTTC
TRBJ2-3 TRBV15 NA NA CATSRVLDISTDTQYF TGTGCCACCAGCAGAGTTTTGGACATCAGCACAGATACGCAGTATTTT
TRBJ2-3 TRBV30 TRBD1 NA CAWSSGQRQYF TGTGCCTGGAGTTCGGGACAGAGGCAGTATTTT
TRBJ2-5 TRBV9 NA NA CASSGRGGETQYF TGTGCCAGCAGCGGTCGTGGGGGAGAGACCCAGTACTTC
TRBJ2-5 TRBV2 TRBD2 NA CASRGLAGGQETQYF TGTGCCAGCAGGGGACTAGCGGGGGGGCAAGAGACCCAGTACTTC
TRBJ1-2 TRBV4-3 TRBD1 NA CASSQSDRGPYGYTF TGCGCCAGCAGCCAGAGCGACAGGGGCCCCTATGGCTACACCTTC
TRBJ1-1 TRBV5-1 NA NA CASSPSDNRNTEAFF TGCGCCAGCAGCCCAAGCGACAATAGGAACACTGAAGCTTTCTTT
TRBJ2-1 TRBV4-3 TRBD1 NA CASSQEGQGYNEQFF TGCGCCAGCAGCCAAGAGGGACAGGGGTACAATGAGCAGTTCTTC
TRBJ1-6 TRBV14 NA NA CASSQRTSASPLHF TGTGCCAGCAGCCAGCGGACCTCAGCCTCTCCCCTCCACTTT
TRBJ2-1 TRBV7-8 NA once CASIQFASQGSYNEQFF TGTGCCAGCATCCAGTTCGCTAGCCAGGGTTCCTACAATGAGCAGTTCTTC
TRBJ1-2 TRBV6-6 NA NA CASTTRAGNGYTF TGTGCCAGCACCACAAGGGCAGGGAATGGCTACACCTTC
TRBJ1-5 TRBV5-6 NA NA CASSLYLSNQPQHF TGTGCCAGCAGCTTGTACCTGAGTAATCAGCCCCAGCATTTT
TRBJ2-3 TRBV5-1 TRBD2 NA CASSVRRGAGDTQYF TGCGCCAGCAGCGTACGGCGGGGGGCAGGAGATACGCAGTATTTT